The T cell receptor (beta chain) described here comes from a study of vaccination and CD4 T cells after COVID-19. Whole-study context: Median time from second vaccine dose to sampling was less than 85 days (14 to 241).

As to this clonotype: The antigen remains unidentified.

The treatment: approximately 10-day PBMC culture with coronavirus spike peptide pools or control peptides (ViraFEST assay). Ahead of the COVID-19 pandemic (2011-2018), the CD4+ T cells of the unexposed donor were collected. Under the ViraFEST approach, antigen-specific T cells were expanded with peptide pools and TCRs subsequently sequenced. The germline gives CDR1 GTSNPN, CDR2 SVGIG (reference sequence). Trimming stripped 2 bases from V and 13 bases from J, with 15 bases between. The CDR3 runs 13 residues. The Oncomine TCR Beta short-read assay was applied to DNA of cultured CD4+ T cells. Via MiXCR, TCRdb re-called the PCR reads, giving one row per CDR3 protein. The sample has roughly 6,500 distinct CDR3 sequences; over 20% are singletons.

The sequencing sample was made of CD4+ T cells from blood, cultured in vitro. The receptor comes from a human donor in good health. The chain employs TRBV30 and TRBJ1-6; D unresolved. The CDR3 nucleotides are TGTGCCTGGAGTTTGAACGGGCTGGAGCCCCTCCACTTT. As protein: CAWSLNGLEPLHF. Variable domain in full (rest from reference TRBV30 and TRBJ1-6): SQTIHQWPATLVQPVGSPLSLECTVEGTSNPNLYWYRQAAGRGLQLLFYSVGIGQISSEVPQNLSASRPQDRQFILSSKKLLLSDSGFYLCAWSLNGLEPLHFGNGTRLTVT.